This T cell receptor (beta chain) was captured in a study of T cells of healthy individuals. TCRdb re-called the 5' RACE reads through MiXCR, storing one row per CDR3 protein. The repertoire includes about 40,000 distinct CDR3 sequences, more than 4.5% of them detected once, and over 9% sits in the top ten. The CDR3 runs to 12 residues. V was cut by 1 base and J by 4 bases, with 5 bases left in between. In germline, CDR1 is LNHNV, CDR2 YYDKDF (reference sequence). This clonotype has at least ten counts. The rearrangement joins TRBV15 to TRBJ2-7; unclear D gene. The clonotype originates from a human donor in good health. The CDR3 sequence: CATSRVGYEQYF. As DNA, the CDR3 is TGTGCCACCAGCAGAGTGGGTTACGAGCAGTACTTC.